Sequencing of this T cell receptor (beta chain) was carried out in a study of blood T cell repertoires in COVID-19. Study summary: In each case, the material was cDNA or gDNA derived from T cells, B-cell-depleted T cells, or PBMCs.

The CDR3 has 13 residues. Germline CDR1 reads SGHKS; CDR2 reads YYEKEE (reference sequence). V lost 0 bases and J 5 bases, leaving 6 bases between the germline ends. Under the authors' procedure: The authors estimated nucleated cell counts from reference gene primer amplification. Sequenced by immunoSEQ multiplex PCR; TCRdb stores in-frame clones only, minus some. That table gives V, J and clone size, and the DNA gave D and trimming. The sample yields about 100,000 clones, roughly 90% seen once. The sequenced sample consisted of peripheral blood. This TCR derives from a man in his 60s with acute or convalescent COVID-19. This chain connects TRBV5-5 to TRBJ1-5; D is unclear. The DNA of the CDR3 is TGTGCCAGCAGCTTGGCCGGGGATCAGCCCCAGCATTTT. Protein sequence: CASSLAGDQPQHF.